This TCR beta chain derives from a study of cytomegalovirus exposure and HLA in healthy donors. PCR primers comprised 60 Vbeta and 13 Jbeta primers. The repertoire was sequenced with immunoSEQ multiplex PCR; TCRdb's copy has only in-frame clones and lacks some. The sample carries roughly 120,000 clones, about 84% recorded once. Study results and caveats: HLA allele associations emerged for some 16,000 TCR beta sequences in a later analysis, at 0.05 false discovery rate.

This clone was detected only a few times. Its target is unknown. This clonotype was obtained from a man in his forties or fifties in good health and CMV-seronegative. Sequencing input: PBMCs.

The CDR3 DNA sequence: TGTGCCAGCAGGGCGGTGACAGGGCCAAATTCACCCCTCCACTTT. As protein: CASRAVTGPNSPLHF. This rearrangement joins TRBV6-5 to TRBJ1-6; 7 nucleotides align to TRBD1. Germline trimming cut 6 bases from V and 7 bases from J; bases unmatched to any gene: 9. The germline gives CDR1 MNHEY, CDR2 SVGAGI. CDR3 length equals 15 residues.